The 20 T cell receptor beta chains below were found in one sample sequenced in a study of T-cell memory formation after mild COVID-19. Each CDR3 protein is one row after TCRdb ran MiXCR on the 5' RACE reads. This sample yields about 320,000 distinct CDR3 sequences, of which roughly 13% are seen a single time; around 23% belongs to the top ten. Sequencing input: PBMCs or a T cell subset sorted from them (not recorded which). These receptors all stem from a man between 18 and 29 years old who had mild COVID-19 (a few samples of this study predate the infection). Cell type and time point are not known.

V usage is TRBV9 and J usage is TRBJ2-1, with a weak D call TRBD1 (6 bases). The CDR3 consists of 18 residues. Trimming took off 4 bases at V and 6 bases at J, with 26 bases between the two ends. The germline gives CDR1 SGDLS, CDR2 YYNGEE. The CDR3 loop is CASSPGTGSNKRGNEQFF. Here the CDR3 DNA reads TGTGCCAGCAGCCCCGGTACAGGGAGTAATAAACGCGGCAATGAGCAGTTCTTC.

This clonotype was detected a few times. The chain employs TRBV6-1 and TRBJ1-5; the D is unclear. Between the trimmed V and J ends, which lost 6 bases and 5 bases, there was a span of 17 bases. The CDR3 loop spans 15 amino acids. Germline CDR1 reads MNHNS; CDR2 reads SASEGT. The CDR3: CASREREQRHQPQHF. CDR3 sequence (DNA): TGTGCCAGCAGAGAGAGGGAACAGCGGCATCAGCCCCAGCATTTT.

This clonotype was detected only a few times. The chain uses TRBV4-1 and TRBJ2-3, with 12 bases identical to TRBD2. J was trimmed by 3 bases and V by 5 bases; bases with no gene match: 6. The germline gives CDR1 MGHRA, CDR2 YSYEKL. The CDR3 totals 16 residues. The CDR3 DNA sequence: TGCGCCAGCAGCACTACCGGACTAGCGGGAACAGATACGCAGTATTTT. Amino acid sequence: CASSTTGLAGTDTQYF.

The V gene is TRBV20-1, the J gene TRBJ1-1; D not resolved. Trimming removed 6 bases at V and 6 bases at J, with 11 bases between. Germline loops: CDR1 DFQATT, CDR2 SNEGSKA (reference sequence). The CDR3 length is 11 residues. The CDR3 nucleotides are TGCAGTGCGTATATTAAGGCTGAAGCTTTCTTT. Encoded protein: CSAYIKAEAFF.

This clonotype was counted between two and nine times. Here the CDR3 DNA reads TGTGCCACCCGCCGGCCCCGGGGAGAGACCCAGTACTTC. Its translation: CATRRPRGETQYF. The chain recombines TRBV21-1 with TRBJ2-5; TRBD2, as called in the table, went unchecked against the DNA. TRBV21-1 is shown as a pseudogene. The CDR3 length is 13 residues.

The chain recombines TRBV20-1 with TRBJ1-1; D gene unclear. V was pared by 1 base and J by 0 bases, with 9 bases between. The germline V gene encodes CDR1 DFQATT and CDR2 SNEGSKA (reference sequence). The CDR3 has 14 residues. The CDR3 spells CSARGPGMNTEAFF. The DNA of the CDR3 is TGCAGTGCTAGAGGTCCGGGCATGAACACTGAAGCTTTCTTT.

This clonotype has more than one count but fewer than ten. The chain uses TRBV4-2 and TRBJ2-7, with a weak D call TRBD2 (6 bases). CDR1 is LGHNA and CDR2 is YNFKEQ in the germline V gene. The V gene lost 0 bases and the J gene lost 2 bases, with 14 bases spanning the gap. The CDR3 has 16 residues. CDR3 residues: CASSQDPAGGPYEQYF. As DNA, the CDR3 is TGTGCCAGCAGCCAAGATCCAGCGGGTGGGCCCTACGAGCAGTACTTC.

The sample holds one count of this clonotype. The chain has TRBV15 and TRBJ1-6; a possible D gene is TRBD1 (5 bases). The CDR3 is made up of 15 amino acids. V was clipped by 1 base and J by 6 bases, with 10 bases between them. Germline values: CDR1 LNHNV, CDR2 YYDKDF (reference sequence). The DNA for the CDR3 is TGTGCCACCAGCAGAGTAGGACAATTTAATTCACCCCTCCACTTT. This encodes CATSRVGQFNSPLHF.

This rearrangement joins TRBV7-2 to TRBJ2-3; D is uncertain. This CDR3 contains 17 residues. V lost 5 bases to trimming and J lost 1 base, with 19 bases between them. In germline, CDR1 is SGHTA, CDR2 FQGNSA. CDR3 DNA: TGTGCCAGCAGCCCGAGTATGAACGCTCCCGGCACAGATACGCAGTATTTT. Translated: CASSPSMNAPGTDTQYF.

This clonotype was picked up many times. The rearrangement joins TRBV7-2 to TRBJ2-1, with D unresolved. The germline V gene encodes CDR1 SGHTA and CDR2 FQGNSA. CDR3 length equals 12 residues. Trimming took off 5 bases at V and 5 bases at J, with 7 bases between the two ends. The CDR3 loop is CASSGYHNEQFF. The CDR3 nucleotides are TGTGCCAGCAGCGGATATCACAATGAGCAGTTCTTC. Complete variable domain (other parts from reference TRBV7-2 and TRBJ2-1): GAGVSQSPSNKVTEKGKDVELRCDPISGHTALYWYRQSLGQGLEFLIYFQGNSAPDKSGLPSDRFSAERTGGSVSTLTIQRTQQEDSAVYLCASSGYHNEQFFGPGTRLTVL.

This clonotype turned up a few times. The J gene is TRBJ1-2, the V gene TRBV29-1; D gene unclear. Between the trimmed V and J ends, which lost 3 bases and 8 bases, there was a span of 4 bases. From germline, CDR1 is SQVTM and CDR2 ANQGSEA. The CDR3 covers 9 residues. The CDR3 is CSVEGGYTF. DNA of the CDR3: TGCAGCGTTGAGGGAGGCTACACCTTC.

J is TRBJ1-1 and V is TRBV5-1; tentatively, D is TRBD1 (5 bases). Per germline, CDR1 SGHRS and CDR2 YFSETQ. Trimming cost V 4 bases and J 6 bases, with 19 bases left between them. This CDR3 has 15 amino acids. Here the CDR3 reads CASSEVSNRGAEAFF. The CDR3 region has the DNA TGCGCCAGCAGCGAAGTCAGCAATAGGGGAGCTGAAGCTTTCTTT.

The rearrangement links TRBV4-2 to TRBJ1-1, with 7 bases identical to TRBD1. The CDR3 totals 14 residues. Losses at the gene ends were 1 base for V and 6 bases for J; bases not matched to a gene: 5. Germline V gene lookup returns CDR1 LGHNA and CDR2 YNFKEQ. CDR3 loop: CASSQGRGAPEAFF. The CDR3 DNA is TGTGCCAGCAGCCAAGGCAGGGGGGCCCCTGAAGCTTTCTTT.

This clonotype was seen a few times. This chain links TRBV6-6 with TRBJ1-6; D unclear. Germline-derived CDR1 and CDR2 are MNHNY and SVGAGI (reference sequence). CDR3 size: 14 residues. V was pared by 2 bases and J by 8 bases, with 10 bases between. The CDR3 nucleotides read TGTGCCAGCAGTTACCACATTTCGGATTCACCCCTCCACTTT. Residues: CASSYHISDSPLHF.

This clonotype was detected only a few times. This chain links TRBV5-1 with TRBJ2-3; 7 nucleotides align to TRBD2. In germline, CDR1 is SGHRS, CDR2 YFSETQ. The CDR3 loop spans 16 amino acids. The V gene end was trimmed by 2 bases and the J gene end by 3 bases; junction bases not matched to a gene: 9. Written as DNA, the CDR3 is TGCGCCAGCAGCTTAGGAGGTGGACTAGAAACAGATACGCAGTATTTT. Translating gives CASSLGGGLETDTQYF. The variable domain in full, completed from reference TRBV5-1 and TRBJ2-3, reads KAGVTQTPRYLIKTRGQQVTLSCSPISGHRSVSWYQQTPGQGLQFLFEYFSETQRNKGNFPGRFSGRQFSNSRSEMNVSTLELGDSALYLCASSLGGGLETDTQYFGPGTRLTVL.

The genes are TRBV29-1 and TRBJ2-1; TRBD1 matches at 8 bases. This CDR3 is 14 amino acids long. The V gene end was trimmed by 7 bases and the J gene end by 6 bases; junction bases not matched to a gene: 11. Germline loops: CDR1 SQVTM, CDR2 ANQGSEA. CDR3 in DNA: TGCAGCGGGCTTAGGACAGGGCCGTCCAATGAGCAGTTCTTC. Residues: CSGLRTGPSNEQFF.

The chain has TRBV11-2 and TRBJ2-1; TRBD2 agrees at 11 bases. CDR1 and CDR2 (germline): SGHAT, FQNNGV. After removal of 6 bases from V and 7 bases from J, the junction contained 11 bases not matched to a gene. The CDR3 runs to 16 residues. The CDR3 DNA is TGTGCCAGCAGATCCATTAGCGGGGGGGCCGGTAATGAGCAGTTCTTC. Residues: CASRSISGGAGNEQFF.

V usage is TRBV6-5 and J usage is TRBJ1-6; D call uncertain. Germline CDR1 MNHEY, CDR2 SVGAGI. The CDR3 length is 14 residues. Trimming stripped 2 bases from V and 7 bases from J, with 9 bases between. The CDR3 bases are TGTGCCAGCAGTTACGGAATTAACAATTCACCCCTCCACTTT. Translating gives CASSYGINNSPLHF.

This clonotype has more than one count but fewer than ten. The V and J genes are TRBV12-3 or TRBV12-4 and TRBJ2-7, with no clear D. The V end lost 6 bases, the J end lost 9 bases, and 15 bases lay between the germline ends. This CDR3 has 12 residues. CDR3 amino acids: CASRIQGTGQYF. The DNA for the CDR3 is TGTGCCAGCAGAATCCAAGGCACGGGGCAGTACTTC.

The gene calls are TRBV5-1 and TRBJ1-2, with D unresolved. Trimming took off 0 bases at V and 6 bases at J, with 6 bases between the two ends. Looked up from germline, CDR1 is SGHRS and CDR2 is YFSETQ. The CDR3 runs to 12 residues. CDR3: CASSLEFDGYTF. The CDR3 nucleotides are TGCGCCAGCAGCTTGGAGTTCGATGGCTACACCTTC.